Sequencing of this T cell receptor (beta chain) was carried out in a study of T cell responses to AZD1222 COVID-19 vaccine. Study-level points and caveats: Reportedly, nearly half of unique spike TCRs recognized epitopes outside B.1.351/B.1.1.7 mutations. Donors skewed white British and female; clonal diversity was possibly underestimated.

Profiled with immunoSEQ multiplex PCR; TCRdb holds only in-frame clones, not every one. The sample has about 150,000 clones; over 90% are singletons. Germline CDR1 and CDR2: MDHEN and SYDVKM. The CDR3 consists of 14 residues. V was cut by 3 bases and J by 5 bases, with 13 bases left in between. About this clone: Antigen: not known.

The sample consisted of peripheral blood, taken on day 0 of AZD1222 vaccination. The gene calls are TRBV28 and TRBJ2-5, with D maybe TRBD2 (5 bases). The sequence was collected from an adult in good health. CDR3 region: CASSFLAREETQYF. In DNA form, the CDR3 reads TGTGCCAGCAGTTTTCTAGCCAGAGAGGAGACCCAGTACTTC. The whole variable domain, filled in from reference TRBV28 and TRBJ2-5, reads DVKVTQSSRYLVKRTGEKVFLECVQDMDHENMFWYRQDPGLGLRLIYFSYDVKMKEKGDIPEGYSVSREKKERFSLILESASTNQTSMYLCASSFLAREETQYFGPGTRLLVL.